This T cell receptor beta chain was captured by sequencing in a study of blood T cell repertoires in COVID-19 (dated by TCRdb to about 2020). General notes on the study: Samples from collaborators originated in the United States, Italy and Spain and spanned both the acute and convalescent phases of COVID-19. The material from the prospective study consisted of cDNA or gDNA derived from T cells, B-cell-depleted T cells, or PBMCs. The repertoires were released in a freely available public database intended as a resource for research on the immune response to SARS-CoV-2. Nearly every sample came with metadata listing a de-identified subject ID, COVID-19 status, age in years and sex. The samples were drawn from the first 160 participants of the ongoing ImmuneRACE study and from 1,254 subjects provided by 6 global collaborators. Where available, HLA class I and class II types were obtained from metadata supplied by the sample provider rather than from assay-based typing. Subjects who had been exposed to COVID-19, were actively infected with it, or had recovered from it provided the deeply sampled blood TCRbeta repertoires that made up the dataset.

This clone was observed a single time. This clone's antigen is unknown. Base qualities are missing; no much larger clone stands one base away. General conclusions and limits of the study: The quantity of clinical and demographic metadata differed by source and by participant and was supplied without curation.

The immunoSEQ Assay, a bias-controlled multiplex PCR, was used to amplify TCRbeta CDR3 regions from genomic DNA. Concerning the study's data processing: The number of nucleated cells in each sample was estimated from the amplification of reference gene primers within the assay. Sequence reads were collapsed and filtered to measure the absolute abundance of every unique TCRbeta CDR3 rearrangement. For each sample, productive Simpson clonality was calculated as the square root of Simpson's diversity index across productive rearrangements. TCRdb provides this immuneACCESS table in a form limited to in-frame rearrangements. Some clones are lacking; in checked studies, under half of them reflect an unresolved V gene, and why the rest are absent is not known. V, J and clone size derive from that table, while D and trimming were established from the DNA sequence. The sample has 40,000 to 45,000 clones on record, around nine tenths of them singletons. Jointly, the top ten make up under 25% of the sample.

The junction shows trimming of 5 bases on V and 4 bases on J, and the gene matches do not reach 20 bases of it. From its cysteine to its phenylalanine, the CDR3 spans 19 amino acids. The CDR3 DNA has 57 bases and is translated from base 1. CDR1 is given as SEHNR and CDR2 as FQNEAQ, both from the germline V gene (reference sequence). Whole blood was collected in K2EDTA tubes by collaborating institutions according to the institutions' own protocols. For TCRbeta analysis, collaborators shipped samples as frozen whole blood, isolated PBMCs, or DNA extracted from either of those sample types. Material for sequencing was peripheral blood. The receptor was isolated from a man in his fifties or sixties with active COVID-19. Rearrangement joined TRBV7-9 to TRBJ2-7; 10 central bases correspond to TRBD2. CDR3 protein: CASSDEREGALDKGYEQYF. The DNA sequence is given as TGTGCCAGCAGCGACGAGCGGGAGGGGGCGCTCGATAAGGGGTACGAGCAGTACTTC.